Described below is a single T cell receptor (beta chain) sequence and its context. The sample originates from a study of blood T cell repertoires in COVID-19. Study context: Samples of COVID-19 (acute and convalescent) were obtained from the United States, Italy and Spain. Sample material is recorded as cDNA or gDNA derived from T cells, B-cell-depleted T cells, or PBMCs.

V lost 5 bases and J lost 0; bases outside the gene matches: 7. Germline V gene sequence: CDR1 SNHLY, CDR2 FYNNEI. The CDR3 totals 16 residues. Source study methods: Amplified reference gene primers provided the basis for estimating nucleated cell counts. Clones were sequenced by immunoSEQ multiplex PCR, and TCRdb holds only the in-frame ones, with some missing. That table is the source of V, J and clone size, and D and trimming were worked out from the DNA. This repertoire shows more than 90,000 clones, 81% found once; its top ten account for 3.5% to 5%. This TCR derives from a man aged 55 to 70 with acute or convalescent COVID-19. The chain joins TRBV2 to TRBJ1-5, with 7 bases identical to TRBD1. Sequencing was carried out using peripheral blood. DNA for the CDR3: TGTGCCAGCAGTCCCGGACAGGCATATAGCAATCAGCCCCAGCATTTT. Protein product: CASSPGQAYSNQPQHF.